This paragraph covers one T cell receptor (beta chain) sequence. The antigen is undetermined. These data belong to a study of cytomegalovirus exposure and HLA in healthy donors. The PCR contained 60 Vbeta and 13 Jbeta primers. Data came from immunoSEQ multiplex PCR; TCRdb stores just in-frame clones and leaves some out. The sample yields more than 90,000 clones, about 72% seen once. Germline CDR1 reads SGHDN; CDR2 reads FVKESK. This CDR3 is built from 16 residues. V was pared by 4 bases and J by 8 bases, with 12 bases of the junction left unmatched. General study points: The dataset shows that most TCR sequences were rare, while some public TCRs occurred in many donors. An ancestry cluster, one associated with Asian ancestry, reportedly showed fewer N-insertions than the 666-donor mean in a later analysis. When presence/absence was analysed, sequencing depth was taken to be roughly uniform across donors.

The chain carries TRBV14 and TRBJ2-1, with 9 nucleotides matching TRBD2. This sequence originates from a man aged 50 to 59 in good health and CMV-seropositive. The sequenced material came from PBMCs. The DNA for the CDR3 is TGTGCCAGCAGCCTCCGGGCTAGCGGGATAATCCATGAGCAGTTCTTC. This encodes CASSLRASGIIHEQFF.